The 31 T cell receptor beta chains below were found in one sample sequenced in a study of lymphopenia after photon versus proton radiotherapy. Sequencing used immunoSEQ multiplex PCR; TCRdb keeps in-frame clones, though not all of them. Of approximately 71,000 clones detected, about nine tenths appear once; the ten largest clones hold less than 3.5%. Sequences were derived from peripheral blood, sampled from a patient treated with photon-based radiotherapy. Receptors originate from a woman aged 70-85 years with pancreatic cancer.

The rearrangement joins TRBV7-2 to TRBJ2-5; D could derive from TRBD1 or TRBD2 (5 bases each). This CDR3 contains 13 residues. V shed 5 bases and J shed 4 bases, with 11 bases lying between them. The V gene's germline CDR1 is SGHTA and CDR2 FQGNSA. CDR3 bases: TGTGCCAGCAGCCCGGGACCCGTAGAGACCCAGTACTTC. Translating gives CASSPGPVETQYF.

V gene TRBV10-3 combines with J gene TRBJ2-3, with D possibly being TRBD1 or TRBD2 (6 bases each). The V end was cut by 10 bases, the J end by 1 base, with 15 bases between. Germline-derived CDR1 and CDR2 are ENHRY and SYGVKD. The CDR3 runs 14 residues. Here the CDR3 DNA reads TGTGCCACCACAGGGACGGGGGGCACAGATACGCAGTATTTT. This gives the protein CATTGTGGTDTQYF.

The genes are TRBV11-1 and TRBJ1-1; the D gene is possibly TRBD1 (5 bases). The CDR3 has 13 residues. The V end was cut by 6 bases, the J end by 0 bases, with 8 bases between. Germline lookup yields CDR1 SGHAT and CDR2 FQDESV (reference sequence). The CDR3 bases are TGTGCCAGCAGTCGGACACTGAACACTGAAGCTTTCTTT. Amino acids: CASSRTLNTEAFF.

For the CDR3, the DNA is TGTGCCAGCAGCTTATCGATTGCTAGCGGGAATGAGCAGTTCTTC. As protein: CASSLSIASGNEQFF. The V call is TRBV7-2, the J call TRBJ2-1, with 8 bases matching TRBD2. The germline V gene has CDR1 SGHTA and CDR2 FQGNSA. The CDR3 runs to 15 residues. The ends lost 2 bases at V and 7 bases at J; junction bases unmatched: 7.

The J gene is TRBJ2-5, the V gene TRBV30; TRBD2 aligns across 7 bases. CDR3 size: 15 residues. Germline V gene sequence: CDR1 GTSNPN, CDR2 SVGIG (reference sequence). Unmatched junction bases numbered 13, after V lost 4 bases and J lost 5 bases. The CDR3 sequence is CAWIADPGGVETQYF. The CDR3 coding sequence is TGTGCCTGGATCGCCGACCCGGGAGGTGTGGAGACCCAGTACTTC. The full variable domain, completed using reference TRBV30 and TRBJ2-5, is SQTIHQWPATLVQPVGSPLSLECTVEGTSNPNLYWYRQAAGRGLQLLFYSVGIGQISSEVPQNLSASRPQDRQFILSSKKLLLSDSGFYLCAWIADPGGVETQYFGPGTRLLVL.

The gene calls are TRBV29-1 and TRBJ2-7; 7 nucleotides line up with TRBD2. Trimming at V came to 4 bases and at J to 2 bases, leaving 5 bases not matched to a gene. Germline CDR1 reads SQVTM; CDR2 reads ANQGSEA. The CDR3 contains 13 residues. Here the CDR3 DNA reads TGCAGCGTTGTGGCGGGAGCCCCCTACGAGCAGTACTTC. Protein sequence: CSVVAGAPYEQYF.

The CDR3 bases are TGTGCCAGCAGAGGGCAGGGATCTAACACCGGGGAGCTGTTTTTT. Translating it yields CASRGQGSNTGELFF. V is TRBV9 and J is TRBJ2-2; D is possibly TRBD1 (5 bases). The CDR3 has 15 amino acids. Trimming stripped 5 bases from V and 2 bases from J, with 13 bases between. Germline CDR1 SGDLS, CDR2 YYNGEE.

This chain joins TRBV30 and TRBJ2-5; 7 bases line up with TRBD2. The DNA end favors TRBJ2-7, so the J call may be wrong. The germline CDR1 and CDR2 sequences are GTSNPN and SVGIG (reference sequence). The CDR3 sequence is 14 residues long. As DNA, the CDR3 is TGTGCCTGGAGTGTGCCTAGCGGCTCCTACGAGCAGTACTTC. Translation: CAWSVPSGSYEQYF.

The chain employs TRBV7-9 and TRBJ1-4; D unclear. The V and J ends lost 6 bases and 0 bases respectively, with 11 bases between them. The CDR3 consists of 15 residues. Looked up from germline, CDR1 is SEHNR and CDR2 is FQNEAQ (reference sequence). This CDR3 reads CASSSAGTTNEKLFF. The CDR3 region has the DNA TGTGCCAGCAGTAGCGCCGGGACAACTAATGAAAAACTGTTTTTT.

This clone was counted once. The rearrangement links TRBV5-4 to TRBJ2-6; TRBD1 matches at 8 bases. V gave up 2 bases and J gave up 0 bases; unmatched junction bases: 10. Per the germline V gene, CDR1 is SGHNT and CDR2 is YYREEE (reference sequence). CDR3 length equals 19 residues. For the CDR3, the DNA is TGTGCCAGCAGCTTCCCGGACAGGGCGTCAGACTCTGGGGCCAACGTCCTGACTTTC. The encoded protein is CASSFPDRASDSGANVLTF.

The chain employs TRBV2 and TRBJ2-7; D is unresolved. The length of the CDR3 is 12 residues. The germline CDR1 and CDR2 sequences are SNHLY and FYNNEI. Between the trimmed V and J ends, which lost 8 bases and 3 bases, there was a span of 11 bases. CDR3 DNA sequence: TGTGCCAGCTTAAGGTCTATCTACGAGCAGTACTTC. Translation gives CASLRSIYEQYF.

The rearrangement links TRBV28 to TRBJ2-1, with D unclear. The CDR3 is 18 residues long. Trimming shortened V by 8 bases and J by 0 bases, and 23 bases separated the two germline ends. Germline-derived CDR1 and CDR2 are MDHEN and SYDVKM. The chain's CDR3 is CASGAPVRLLSSYNEQFF. The CDR3 bases are TGTGCCAGCGGTGCTCCAGTTAGGTTGTTGAGCTCCTACAATGAGCAGTTCTTC.

CDR3 loop: CASSPLSDRAGYTF. Here the CDR3 DNA reads TGTGCCAGCTCACCACTTTCGGACAGGGCTGGCTACACCTTC. The chain uses TRBV18 and TRBJ1-2; TRBD1 matches at 8 bases. The CDR3 has 14 amino acids. The V gene's germline CDR1 is KGHSH and CDR2 LQKENI. V lost 1 base, J lost 7 bases, and 5 bases stayed unmatched.

The chain recombines TRBV4-1 with TRBJ2-7; 7 nucleotides match TRBD1. CDR1 and CDR2 from the germline V gene are MGHRA and YSYEKL. V was pared by 1 base and J by 7 bases, with 10 bases of the junction left unmatched. The CDR3 sequence is 15 residues long. The CDR3 here is CASSQAMTGRGEQYF. For the CDR3, the DNA is TGCGCCAGCAGCCAAGCAATGACAGGGCGAGGAGAGCAGTACTTC.

The chain combines TRBV6-5 with TRBJ2-1, with D unclear. The germline gives CDR1 MNHEY, CDR2 SVGAGI. V was shortened by 6 bases and J by 0 bases, with 12 bases between the two germline ends. The CDR3 covers 15 residues. The CDR3 region has the DNA TGTGCCAGCAGAAGAACTACGACCTCCTACAATGAGCAGTTCTTC. Translation: CASRRTTTSYNEQFF.

J is TRBJ1-1 and V is TRBV30; D is perhaps TRBD1 (6 bases). The length of the CDR3 is 12 residues. CDR1 is GTSNPN, CDR2 SVGIG, per germline (reference sequence). The V gene lost 4 bases and the J gene lost 7 bases, with 13 bases spanning the gap. This chain's CDR3 is CAWTPGAGEAFF. The CDR3 bases are TGTGCCTGGACTCCGGGGGCAGGTGAAGCTTTCTTT. Filled out from reference TRBV30 and TRBJ1-1, the complete variable domain reads SQTIHQWPATLVQPVGSPLSLECTVEGTSNPNLYWYRQAAGRGLQLLFYSVGIGQISSEVPQNLSASRPQDRQFILSSKKLLLSDSGFYLCAWTPGAGEAFFGQGTRLTVV.

This chain links TRBV10-3 with TRBJ2-7; 9 bases fit TRBD2. This CDR3 spans 15 amino acids. With V trimmed by 6 bases and J by 7 bases, 13 bases remained unmatched. The germline gives CDR1 ENHRY, CDR2 SYGVKD. The CDR3 DNA is TGTGCCATCAGCCTAGCGGGGACCGGAGGGGGGGAGCAGTACTTC. Protein product: CAISLAGTGGGEQYF.

The rearrangement uses TRBV5-1 and TRBJ1-2, with 9 bases fitting TRBD1. Looked up from germline, CDR1 is SGHRS and CDR2 is YFSETQ. The CDR3 consists of 15 residues. V dropped 4 bases and J dropped 8; count of bases not matched to a gene: 12. CDR3 residues: CASSPSVQGADGYTF. DNA for the CDR3: TGCGCCAGCAGCCCCTCAGTACAGGGGGCGGACGGCTACACCTTC. The full variable domain, its missing parts supplied by reference TRBV5-1 and TRBJ1-2, is KAGVTQTPRYLIKTRGQQVTLSCSPISGHRSVSWYQQTPGQGLQFLFEYFSETQRNKGNFPGRFSGRQFSNSRSEMNVSTLELGDSALYLCASSPSVQGADGYTFGSGTRLTVV.

The chain uses TRBV19 and TRBJ2-1; TRBD1 is a possible D gene (7 bases). CDR1 LNHDA and CDR2 SQIVND come from the germline V gene (reference sequence). Trimming removed 4 bases from V and 6 bases from J, with 19 bases in between. The CDR3 runs to 16 residues. This CDR3 reads CASSREQGRTLNEQFF. DNA for the CDR3: TGTGCCAGTAGTAGGGAACAGGGGAGGACGCTCAATGAGCAGTTCTTC. The complete variable domain, with remaining parts taken from reference TRBV19 and TRBJ2-1, reads DGGITQSPKYLFRKEGQNVTLSCEQNLNHDAMYWYRQDPGQGLRLIYYSQIVNDFQKGDIAEGYSVSREKKESFPLTVTSAQKNPTAFYLCASSREQGRTLNEQFFGPGTRLTVL.

The rearrangement joins TRBV5-1 to TRBJ2-2; no clear D gene. V was cut by 1 base and J by 7 bases, with 14 bases left in between. Germline assignment: CDR1 SGHRS and CDR2 YFSETQ. CDR3 length: 15 amino acids. The CDR3 sequence is CASSLKGPPGGELFF. In DNA form, the CDR3 reads TGCGCCAGCAGCTTGAAAGGGCCCCCAGGCGGGGAGCTGTTTTTT.

The genes are TRBV11-2 and TRBJ2-2; 9 bases match TRBD1. The V segment lost 2 bases and the J segment 0 bases; nucleotides outside the gene matches: 1. Germline loops: CDR1 SGHAT, CDR2 FQNNGV. The CDR3 sequence is 16 residues long. The CDR3 region is CASSLNRGPNTGELFF. The CDR3 bases are TGTGCCAGCAGCTTAAACAGGGGGCCGAACACCGGGGAGCTGTTTTTT.

The chain links TRBV30 to TRBJ2-5; 8 bases line up with TRBD2. This CDR3 has 13 residues. Germline values: CDR1 GTSNPN, CDR2 SVGIG (reference sequence). V lost 7 bases to trimming and J lost 1 base; unmatched junction nucleotides: 5. Written as DNA, the CDR3 is TGTGCCTCTTGGACTAGCATCCAAGAGACCCAGTACTTC. Protein: CASWTSIQETQYF.

The V gene is TRBV19, the J gene TRBJ2-7, with D uncertain. Germline-derived CDR1 and CDR2 are LNHDA and SQIVND (reference sequence). CDR3 size: 18 residues. Trimming took off 1 base at V and 3 bases at J, with 22 bases between the two ends. The CDR3 here is CASSIGGSKGSQVYEQYF. The CDR3 DNA reads TGTGCCAGTAGTATAGGAGGTAGTAAAGGCTCCCAGGTCTACGAGCAGTACTTC.

This clone was counted a single time. The rearrangement links TRBV4-3 to TRBJ2-7, with 10 bases fitting TRBD2. Looked up from germline, CDR1 is LGHNA and CDR2 is YSLEER. The CDR3 extends over 16 amino acids. The V and J ends lost 0 bases and 7 bases, in that order; junction bases with no gene match: 9. For the CDR3, the DNA is TGCGCCAGCAGCCAAGATCGGGCTAGCGGGAGTCTGGAGCAGTACTTC. Translation: CASSQDRASGSLEQYF.

V usage is TRBV30 and J usage is TRBJ2-7; TRBD1 aligns across 7 bases. V was clipped by 2 bases and J by 3 bases; unmatched bases: 4. From germline, CDR1 is GTSNPN and CDR2 SVGIG (reference sequence). The CDR3 has 13 amino acids. DNA of the CDR3: TGTGCCTGGAGTTCGGGACAGTACTACGAGCAGTACTTC. Translating it yields CAWSSGQYYEQYF.

This chain links TRBV5-1 with TRBJ2-1, with TRBD1 matching 8 bases. The trim removed 4 bases at V and 4 bases at J, leaving 7 bases unmatched. This CDR3 comprises 15 residues. Germline loops: CDR1 SGHRS, CDR2 YFSETQ. The DNA of the CDR3 is TGCGCCAGCAGCCTGACCGGGACAGGTTACAATGAGCAGTTCTTC. Protein sequence: CASSLTGTGYNEQFF.

The V and J genes are TRBV7-6 and TRBJ2-7; TRBD2 is a possible D gene (6 bases). Per the germline V gene, CDR1 is SGHVS and CDR2 is FNYEAQ. V was pared by 2 bases and J by 5 bases, with 16 bases between. This CDR3 has 15 amino acids. The CDR3 protein is CASSLMSVGSNEQYF. CDR3 DNA sequence: TGTGCCAGCAGCTTAATGTCCGTCGGGAGCAACGAGCAGTACTTC.

The V and J genes are TRBV30 and TRBJ2-3; no firm D call. V lost 5 bases to trimming and J lost 0 bases, with 9 bases between them. The CDR3 contains 13 residues. The V gene's germline CDR1 is GTSNPN and CDR2 SVGIG (reference sequence). CDR3 in amino acids: CAWSPRSTDTQYF. In DNA form, the CDR3 reads TGTGCCTGGTCCCCTAGGAGCACAGATACGCAGTATTTT.

The CDR3 is CASSQEQLPEKLFF. CDR3 in DNA: TGCGCCAGCAGCCAAGAACAGCTCCCGGAAAAACTGTTTTTT. This chain connects TRBV4-3 to TRBJ1-4; D is unresolved. The ends were cut back, 0 bases at V and 8 bases at J, with 10 bases in the middle. The CDR3 length is 14 residues. Germline V CDR1 and CDR2: LGHNA, YSLEER.

The chain has TRBV5-1 and TRBJ2-4; a weak D match, TRBD1 (6 bases). Looked up from germline, CDR1 is SGHRS and CDR2 is YFSETQ. The CDR3 has 16 amino acids. The ends were cut back, 0 bases at V and 0 bases at J, with 10 bases in the middle. CDR3 nucleotides: TGCGCCAGCAGCTTGGGAACAGGGCTAGCCAAAAACATTCAGTACTTC. This translates into CASSLGTGLAKNIQYF.

This chain connects TRBV11-2 to TRBJ2-5; TRBD2 matches 9 bases. V shed 5 bases and J 5 bases; nucleotides not matched to a gene: 15. CDR3 length: 17 residues. CDR1 is SGHAT, CDR2 FQNNGV, per germline. The CDR3 coding sequence is TGTGCCAGCAGCCCAATTAGCGGGAGTCTTTATCGGGAGACCCAGTACTTC. Its translation: CASSPISGSLYRETQYF.